This entry is about one T cell receptor (beta chain). Its antigen is not known. Sorting of unstimulated PBMCs yielded separate CD3+CD4+ and CD3+CD8+ fractions. This entry comes from a study of T cell clones after liver transplantation. Overall study context: Immunosuppression withdrawal was tried within 2 years after liver transplantation in this trial. Three of the eight recipients were HCV-positive; the rest had non-autoimmune, non-viral transplant indications.

Study findings and constraints: The donor-reactive repertoire was only partly measurable in two subjects, lacking donor cells.

The data were produced by immunoSEQ multiplex PCR, yet TCRdb's version contains in-frame clones alone and is incomplete. The profile covers some 80,000 clones, with 84% appearing a single time and more than 2% taken by the ten largest. The sample in question was CD4+ T cells from blood, obtained around 50 months after liver transplant. The source of this sequence is a human patient who received a liver transplant. Some of the T cells may derive from the graft donor.

CDR3 residues: CASKRGQGYQETQYF. The CDR3 DNA reads as TGTGCCAGCAAACGGGGACAGGGTTACCAAGAGACCCAGTACTTC. This rearrangement joins TRBV28 to TRBJ2-5; 9 bases are a match to TRBD1. Trimming took 7 bases from V and 0 from J; bases not matched to a gene: 6. The length of the CDR3 is 15 residues. The germline gives CDR1 MDHEN, CDR2 SYDVKM.